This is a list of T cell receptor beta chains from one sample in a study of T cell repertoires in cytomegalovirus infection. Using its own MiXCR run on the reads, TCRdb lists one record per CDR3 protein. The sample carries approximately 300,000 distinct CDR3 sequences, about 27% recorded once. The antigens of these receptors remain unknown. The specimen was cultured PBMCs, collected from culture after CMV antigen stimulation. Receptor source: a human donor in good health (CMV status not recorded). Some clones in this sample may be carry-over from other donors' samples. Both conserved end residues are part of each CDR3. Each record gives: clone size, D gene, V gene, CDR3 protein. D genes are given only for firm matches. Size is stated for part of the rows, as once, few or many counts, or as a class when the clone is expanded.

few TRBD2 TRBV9 CASSVAWASSGSIYNEQFF
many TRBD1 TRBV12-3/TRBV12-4 CASRRDRFFTEAFF
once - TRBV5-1 CASSSRGTTQETQYF
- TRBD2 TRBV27 CASSLGPGTSGGPGGEQFF
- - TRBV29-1 CSVEGRVANTEAFF
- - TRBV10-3 CAISDGPGLYGYTF
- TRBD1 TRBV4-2 CASSQGQGASDEQFF
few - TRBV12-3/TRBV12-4 CASVLGGGSGYTF
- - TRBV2 CASSESFGVGQSSYNEQFF
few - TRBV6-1 CASSPDGLIMNTEAFF
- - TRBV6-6 CASSYSSTLHNNYGYTF
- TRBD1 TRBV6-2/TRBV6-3 CASSYPTGGIQNEQFF
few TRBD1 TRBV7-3 CASSPGQGAQDGELFF
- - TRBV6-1 CASTPQPGPRNYGYTF
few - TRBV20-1 CSAIRGSSYNSPLHF
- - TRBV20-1 CSARPANNEQFF
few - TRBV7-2 CASSTRESSYEQYF
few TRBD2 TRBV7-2 CASSFSGSLAKNIQYF
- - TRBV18 CASSPDGNLETQYF
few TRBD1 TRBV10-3 CAISPGQGTKGPYEQYF
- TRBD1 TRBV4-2 CASSQPTTGGEQYF
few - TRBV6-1 CASSLGTANLEQFF
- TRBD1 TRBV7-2 CASSFKQGQDVTYEQYF
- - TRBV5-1 CASSPNMGYSANTEAFF
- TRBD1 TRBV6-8 CASRRGRDGYTF
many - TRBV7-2 CASSLEGAGNNQPQHF
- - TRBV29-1 CSVGPAGNGYTF
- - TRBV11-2 CASSFVMETEAFF
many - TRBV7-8 CASSLQPRSGNTIYF
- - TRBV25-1 CASSGSRVGYTF
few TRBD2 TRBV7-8 CASSYSSGSFGELFF
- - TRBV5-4 CASRQDRFRSYNEQFF
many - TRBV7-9 CASSSAPPRVPFYEQYF
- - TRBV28 CASSLWGVVTGELFF
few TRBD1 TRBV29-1 CSVRTGSRDGYTF
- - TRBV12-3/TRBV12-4 CASSLAAGQGETQYF
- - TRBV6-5 CASRPQGAESDTQYF
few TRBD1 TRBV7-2 CASSQGTVQPQHF
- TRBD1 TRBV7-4 CASSFMQGVTEAFF
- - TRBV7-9 CASSWLRRGPYGDDTQYF
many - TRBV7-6 CASSPTLVQTSGNTIYF
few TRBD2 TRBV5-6 CASSLALAGPPNEQFF
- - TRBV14 CASSPLLDGQETQYF
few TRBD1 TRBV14 CASSALGEGHSSGGGYTF
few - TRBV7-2 CASSLVGVAQHF
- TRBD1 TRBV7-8 CASSYGRGLENNEQFF
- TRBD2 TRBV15 CATSRDPVIWLAGGPETQYF
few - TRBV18 CASSPAGGGEQYF
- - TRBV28 CASSFGSGPYEQYF
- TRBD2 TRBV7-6 CASSSLGLAGGYEQFF
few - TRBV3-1 CASSQAAQAYGYTF
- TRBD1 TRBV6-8 CASSRQGWGNQPQHF
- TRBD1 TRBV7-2 CASSARGLANIQYF